Sequencing of this T cell receptor beta chain was carried out in a study of cytomegalovirus exposure and HLA in healthy donors. General study results and limits: Follow-up analysis later connected one missense variant in DCLRE1C with trimming of TCR beta V- and J-genes.

About this clone itself: The target antigen is unknown.

This PCR relied on a set of 60 Vbeta primers and 13 Jbeta primers. The authors' processing: In a later analysis, 79 million or so unique TCR beta chains included roughly 11 million shared by two or more donors. Clones were sequenced by immunoSEQ multiplex PCR, and TCRdb holds only the in-frame ones, with some missing. Clone size and V and J calls were adopted from that table, with D and trimming inferred from the DNA. Among over 150,000 clones, around 84% were seen once, and the ten largest hold around 1.2%. Unmatched junction bases numbered 7, after V lost 3 bases and J lost 8 bases. The germline gives CDR1 LNHDA, CDR2 SQIVND (reference sequence). The CDR3 runs to 15 residues.

Sequencing used PBMCs. The chain has TRBV19 and TRBJ1-4; 9 nucleotides line up with TRBD1. The clonotype comes from a girl between 2 and 10 years old in good health and CMV-seropositive. CDR3 in DNA: TGTGCCAGTAGTATGCGGGGGACAGGGAACGAAAAACTGTTTTTT. The encoded protein is CASSMRGTGNEKLFF.